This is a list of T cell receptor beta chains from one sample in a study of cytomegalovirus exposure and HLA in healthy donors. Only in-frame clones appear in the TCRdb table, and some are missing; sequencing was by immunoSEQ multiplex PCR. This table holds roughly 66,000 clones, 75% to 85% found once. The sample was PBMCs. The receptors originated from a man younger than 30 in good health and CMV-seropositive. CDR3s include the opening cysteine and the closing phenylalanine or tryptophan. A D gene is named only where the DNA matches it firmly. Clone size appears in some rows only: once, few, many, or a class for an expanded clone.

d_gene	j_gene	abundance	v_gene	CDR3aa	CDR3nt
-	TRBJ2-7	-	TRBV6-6	CASSLSSYEQYF	TGTGCCAGCAGTTTGAGCTCCTACGAGCAGTACTTC
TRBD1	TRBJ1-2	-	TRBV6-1	CASSWDRNDGYTF	TGTGCCAGCAGTTGGGACAGGAACGATGGCTACACCTTC
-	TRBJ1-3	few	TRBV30	CAWKLREPGNTIYF	TGTGCCTGGAAGCTGAGGGAACCTGGAAACACCATATATTTT
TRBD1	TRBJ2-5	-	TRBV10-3	CAISEIGQGAGETQYF	TGTGCCATCAGTGAAATTGGACAGGGGGCGGGGGAGACCCAGTACTTC
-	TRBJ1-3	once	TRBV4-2	CASSQSRGSGNTIYF	TGTGCCAGCAGCCAGTCCAGGGGAAGTGGAAACACCATATATTTT
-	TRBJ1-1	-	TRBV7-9	CASSFGSVNTEAFF	TGTGCCAGCAGCTTCGGGTCCGTGAACACTGAAGCTTTCTTT
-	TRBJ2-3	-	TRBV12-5	CASGSVSTDTQYF	TGTGCTAGTGGTTCTGTAAGCACAGATACGCAGTATTTT
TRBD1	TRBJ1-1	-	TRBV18	CASSPPPGGTEAFF	TGTGCCAGCTCACCACCGCCAGGGGGTACTGAAGCTTTCTTT
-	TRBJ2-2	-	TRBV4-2	CASSPGTRNTGELFF	TGTGCCAGCAGCCCGGGGACTCGAAACACCGGGGAGCTGTTTTTT
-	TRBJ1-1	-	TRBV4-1	CASSQGRGMGEAFF	TGCGCCAGCAGCCAAGGCAGGGGAATGGGTGAAGCTTTCTTT
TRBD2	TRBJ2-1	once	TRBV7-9	CASSWVGLAGGSGEQFF	TGTGCCAGCAGCTGGGTCGGACTAGCGGGAGGGTCCGGTGAGCAGTTCTTC
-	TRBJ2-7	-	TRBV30	CASGLGSYEQYF	TGTGCCTCCGGACTCGGGTCCTACGAGCAGTACTTC
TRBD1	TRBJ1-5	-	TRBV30	CAWSLGQGNQPQHF	TGTGCCTGGAGCCTAGGACAGGGCAATCAGCCCCAGCATTTT
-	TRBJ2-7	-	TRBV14	CASSQDEALGEQYF	TGTGCCAGCAGCCAAGATGAGGCCCTCGGCGAGCAGTACTTC
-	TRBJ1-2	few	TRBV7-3	CASSFIRPSTGYTF	TGTGCCAGCAGCTTTATCCGTCCCTCGACAGGCTACACCTTC
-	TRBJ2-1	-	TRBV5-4	CASSLPYNEQFF	TGTGCCAGCAGCTTGCCGTACAATGAGCAGTTCTTC
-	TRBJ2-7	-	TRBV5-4	CASSSEPGLNSYEQYF	TGTGCCAGCAGCTCAGAACCGGGACTTAACTCCTACGAGCAGTACTTC
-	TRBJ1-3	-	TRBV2	CASRTGYTIYF	TGTGCCAGCAGAACAGGGTACACCATATATTTT
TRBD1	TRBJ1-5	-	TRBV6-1	CASSRQGWQPQHF	TGTGCCAGCAGCCGACAGGGTTGGCAGCCCCAGCATTTT
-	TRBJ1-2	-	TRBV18	CASSQGQGLGYTF	TGTGCCAGCTCACAAGGGCAGGGCCTGGGCTACACCTTC
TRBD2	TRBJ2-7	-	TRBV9	CASSAGGGGYEQYF	TGTGCCAGCAGCGCCGGCGGGGGAGGGTACGAGCAGTACTTC
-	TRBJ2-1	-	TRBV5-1	CASSFSVSHHEQFF	TGCGCCAGCAGCTTTTCTGTCAGTCACCATGAGCAGTTCTTC
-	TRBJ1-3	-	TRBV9	CASSRSGNTIYF	TGTGCCAGCAGTAGATCTGGAAACACCATATATTTT
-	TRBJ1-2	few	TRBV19	CASSTGRHGYTF	TGTGCCAGTAGTACGGGTAGGCATGGCTACACCTTC
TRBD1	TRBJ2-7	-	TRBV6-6	CASTSGTGIREQYF	TGTGCCAGCACCTCGGGGACAGGGATTAGGGAGCAGTACTTC
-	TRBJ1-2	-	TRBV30	CAWSAVGGASGYTF	TGTGCCTGGAGTGCCGTAGGGGGGGCAAGTGGCTACACCTTC
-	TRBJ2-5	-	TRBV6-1	CAAAEAGAIQETQYF	TGTGCCGCAGCGGAGGCAGGGGCTATCCAAGAGACCCAGTACTTC
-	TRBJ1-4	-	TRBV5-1	CASSFDSPNEKLFF	TGCGCCAGCAGCTTCGACAGCCCGAATGAAAAACTGTTTTTT
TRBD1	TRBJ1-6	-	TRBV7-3	CASRTGTDNSPLHF	TGTGCCAGCAGAACCGGGACAGATAATTCACCCCTCCACTTT
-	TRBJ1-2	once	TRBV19	CASQNPGTGYGYTF	TGTGCCAGCCAAAACCCAGGTACCGGCTATGGCTACACCTTC
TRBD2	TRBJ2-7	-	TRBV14	CASSQEWGGNEQYF	TGTGCCAGCAGCCAAGAGTGGGGGGGGAACGAGCAGTACTTC
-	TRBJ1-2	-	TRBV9	CASSVGGGDSGYTF	TGTGCCAGCAGCGTAGGAGGGGGGGATAGTGGCTACACCTTC
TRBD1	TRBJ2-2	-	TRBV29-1	CSVVEGGATGELFF	TGCAGCGTTGTAGAAGGGGGCGCGACCGGGGAGCTGTTTTTT
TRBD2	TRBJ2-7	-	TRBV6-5	CASSQGTSAYEQYF	TGTGCCAGCAGCCAGGGAACTAGCGCCTACGAGCAGTACTTC
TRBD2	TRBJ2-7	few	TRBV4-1	CASSPILAGEGEQYF	TGCGCCAGCAGCCCGATACTAGCGGGAGAGGGGGAGCAGTACTTC
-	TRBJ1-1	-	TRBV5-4	CASSPDSYTEAFF	TGTGCCAGCAGCCCTGACAGTTACACTGAAGCTTTCTTT
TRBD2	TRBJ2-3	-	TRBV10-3	CAISEAGGRTDTQYF	TGTGCCATCAGTGAGGCGGGGGGCCGCACAGATACGCAGTATTTT
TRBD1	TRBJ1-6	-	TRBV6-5	CASTLDRGGSPLHF	TGTGCCAGCACCCTGGACAGGGGGGGTTCACCCCTCCACTTT
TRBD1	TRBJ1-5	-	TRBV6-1	CASSGMGQGNNQPQHF	TGTGCCAGCAGTGGGATGGGACAGGGGAACAATCAGCCCCAGCATTTT
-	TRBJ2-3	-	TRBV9	CASSLSIDTQYF	TGTGCCAGCAGTCTAAGTATTGATACGCAGTATTTT
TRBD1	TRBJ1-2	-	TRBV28	CASSGQAVIHGYTF	TGTGCCAGCAGTGGACAGGCCGTAATTCATGGCTACACCTTC
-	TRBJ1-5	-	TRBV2	CASSEQFGHPNQPQHF	TGTGCCAGCAGTGAACAGTTCGGACATCCCAATCAGCCCCAGCATTTT
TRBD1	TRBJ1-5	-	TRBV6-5	CASSPRGSNQPQHF	TGTGCCAGCAGTCCCAGGGGGTCCAATCAGCCCCAGCATTTT
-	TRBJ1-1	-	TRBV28	CASSDLGQPLTEAFF	TGTGCCAGCAGCGACTTAGGACAGCCCCTAACTGAAGCTTTCTTT
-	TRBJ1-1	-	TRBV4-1	CASSQDERKAFF	TGCGCCAGCAGCCAAGATGAGCGTAAAGCTTTCTTT
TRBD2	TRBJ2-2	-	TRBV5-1	CASSLAKKTSETGELFF	TGCGCCAGCAGCTTGGCCAAAAAGACTAGCGAGACCGGGGAGCTGTTTTTT
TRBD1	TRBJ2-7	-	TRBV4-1	CASSQGQGSSYEQYF	TGCGCCAGCAGCCAAGGACAGGGGTCCTCCTACGAGCAGTACTTC
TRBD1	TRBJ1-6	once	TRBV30	CAWRDAGTGNSPLHF	TGTGCCTGGAGGGATGCCGGGACAGGGAATTCACCCCTCCACTTT